A selection of T cell receptor beta chains follows, all from one sample in a study of graft-versus-host responses after intestinal transplantation. Assay used: immunoSEQ multiplex PCR; TCRdb lists only in-frame clones, some missing. The sample consists of more than 50,000 clones, roughly nine tenths of them appearing once. The sample consisted of PBMCs, taken roughly 660 days after intestinal transplant. The receptors originated from a human patient who received an intestinal transplant, so some T cells may come from the graft donor. The CDR3 runs from the conserved cysteine through the conserved F or W. D genes are given only for firm matches. Where a row states a size, it is once, few, many or the class of an expanded clone; other rows omit it.

D: .
J: TRBJ1-5
size: .
V: TRBV2
CDR3: CASRRTENQPQHF
DNA: TGTGCCAGCAGGCGGACAGAGAATCAGCCCCAGCATTTT

D: TRBD2
J: TRBJ2-3
size: once
V: TRBV10-1
CDR3: CASSDPRSGGYTQYF
DNA: TGCGCCAGCAGTGACCCTCGATCCGGGGGGTATACGCAGTATTTT

D: .
J: TRBJ1-1
size: .
V: TRBV5-4
CDR3: CASSLNTGLAFF
DNA: TGTGCCAGCAGCCTTAACACAGGGTTGGCTTTCTTT

D: .
J: TRBJ2-4
size: .
V: TRBV30
CDR3: CAWSGSIQAKNIQYF
DNA: TGTGCCTGGAGTGGGTCCATCCAAGCCAAAAACATTCAGTACTTC

D: TRBD2
J: TRBJ2-1
size: .
V: TRBV19
CDR3: CASSKTSGGFNEQFF
DNA: TGTGCCAGTAGTAAGACTAGCGGGGGTTTCAATGAGCAGTTCTTC

D: TRBD2
J: TRBJ2-1
size: .
V: TRBV19
CDR3: CASTLAGVHNEQFF
DNA: TGTGCCAGTACTTTAGCGGGGGTCCACAATGAGCAGTTCTTC

D: .
J: TRBJ2-7
size: once
V: TRBV6-6
CDR3: CASSYSFGGTGEQYF
DNA: TGTGCCAGCAGTTACTCGTTCGGAGGGACTGGCGAGCAGTACTTC

D: TRBD2
J: TRBJ2-3
size: .
V: TRBV5-1
CDR3: CASSVGGGEDTQYF
DNA: TGCGCCAGCAGCGTAGGCGGGGGGGAAGATACGCAGTATTTT

D: TRBD1
J: TRBJ2-3
size: .
V: TRBV11-3
CDR3: CASSVDRAAQYF
DNA: TGTGCCAGCAGCGTAGACAGGGCTGCGCAGTATTTT

D: .
J: TRBJ1-2
size: .
V: TRBV27
CDR3: CASSLYGGDDYGYTF
DNA: TGTGCCAGCAGTTTATATGGTGGGGATGATTATGGCTACACCTTC

D: .
J: TRBJ1-1
size: few
V: TRBV10-3
CDR3: CAISAGSLGANTEAFF
DNA: TGTGCCATCAGTGCAGGGAGTTTGGGAGCGAACACTGAAGCTTTCTTT

D: .
J: TRBJ2-3
size: .
V: TRBV6-5
CDR3: CASSPGGADTQYF
DNA: TGTGCCAGCAGTCCCGGGGGAGCAGATACGCAGTATTTT

D: TRBD1
J: TRBJ1-4
size: .
V: TRBV14
CDR3: CASSPRTGTEKLFF
DNA: TGTGCCAGCAGCCCTAGGACAGGGACCGAAAAACTGTTTTTT

D: .
J: TRBJ2-2
size: .
V: TRBV18
CDR3: CASSPPSGNTGELFF
DNA: TGTGCCAGCTCACCACCTAGCGGGAACACCGGGGAGCTGTTTTTT

D: TRBD2
J: TRBJ2-3
size: once
V: TRBV5-8
CDR3: CASSLTTRLAGTDTQYF
DNA: TGTGCCAGCAGCTTGACTACGAGACTAGCAGGCACAGATACGCAGTATTTT

D: .
J: TRBJ2-7
size: medium-sized
V: TRBV19
CDR3: CASSILFPTAVSYEQYF
DNA: TGTGCCAGTAGTATCTTATTCCCCACAGCCGTCTCCTACGAGCAGTACTTC

D: .
J: TRBJ1-3
size: .
V: TRBV18
CDR3: CASSPGGAFSGNTIYF
DNA: TGTGCCAGCTCGCCAGGCGGGGCCTTCTCTGGAAACACCATATATTTT

D: .
J: TRBJ1-5
size: .
V: TRBV4-1
CDR3: CASSQADQPQHF
DNA: TGCGCCAGCAGCCAGGCCGATCAGCCCCAGCATTTT

D: .
J: TRBJ1-6
size: .
V: TRBV7-2
CDR3: CASSPRGGEGPLHF
DNA: TGTGCCAGCAGCCCGCGCGGCGGAGAAGGACCCCTCCACTTT

D: .
J: TRBJ1-6
size: .
V: TRBV10-2
CDR3: CASSGVSYNSPLHF
DNA: TGCGCCAGCAGCGGGGTATCGTATAATTCACCCCTCCACTTT

D: .
J: TRBJ1-5
size: few
V: TRBV19
CDR3: CASRGDLAQHF
DNA: TGTGCCAGTAGGGGTGACTTGGCCCAGCATTTT

D: .
J: TRBJ1-5
size: .
V: TRBV11-2
CDR3: CASSLGEYQPQHF
DNA: TGTGCCAGCAGCCTGGGGGAATATCAGCCCCAGCATTTT

D: TRBD1
J: TRBJ2-1
size: .
V: TRBV18
CDR3: CASSDRVDEQFF
DNA: TGTGCCAGCTCAGACAGGGTGGATGAGCAGTTCTTC

D: .
J: TRBJ2-7
size: .
V: TRBV5-1
CDR3: CASSFQGNEQYF
DNA: TGCGCCAGCAGCTTCCAAGGGAACGAGCAGTACTTC

D: .
J: TRBJ1-2
size: once
V: TRBV5-1
CDR3: CASSLQGYGYTF
DNA: TGCGCCAGCAGTCTTCAGGGCTATGGCTACACCTTC

D: .
J: TRBJ2-2
size: .
V: TRBV6-4
CDR3: CASSGATGELFF
DNA: TGTGCCAGCAGTGGGGCCACCGGGGAGCTGTTTTTT

D: .
J: TRBJ2-7
size: .
V: TRBV6-6
CDR3: CASSVYSYEQYF
DNA: TGTGCCAGCAGTGTATACTCCTACGAGCAGTACTTC

D: .
J: TRBJ1-5
size: .
V: TRBV19
CDR3: CASSIGSPLGGQPQHF
DNA: TGTGCCAGTAGTATAGGTTCACCCCTCGGGGGTCAGCCCCAGCATTTT

D: TRBD2
J: TRBJ2-3
size: .
V: TRBV5-6
CDR3: CASSLLLAGGRTDTQYF
DNA: TGTGCCAGCAGCTTGCTACTAGCGGGGGGTCGCACAGATACGCAGTATTTT

D: .
J: TRBJ2-5
size: .
V: TRBV18
CDR3: CASSPGPKETQYF
DNA: TGTGCCAGCTCACCAGGACCTAAAGAGACCCAGTACTTC

D: .
J: TRBJ1-3
size: .
V: TRBV30
CDR3: CAWAVPPSGNTIYF
DNA: TGTGCCTGGGCCGTACCTCCGTCGGGAAACACCATATATTTT

D: .
J: TRBJ1-5
size: .
V: TRBV7-2
CDR3: CASSLSTGQPQHF
DNA: TGTGCCAGCAGCTTATCCACGGGACAGCCCCAGCATTTT

D: .
J: TRBJ2-3
size: .
V: TRBV7-8
CDR3: CASSSRDFRAYF
DNA: TGTGCCAGCAGCTCCCGGGACTTTCGAGCTTATTTT

D: .
J: TRBJ2-2
size: .
V: TRBV5-4
CDR3: CATKGRGPNTGELFF
DNA: TGTGCCACCAAGGGGAGGGGGCCGAACACCGGGGAGCTGTTTTTT

D: TRBD2
J: TRBJ2-5
size: .
V: TRBV5-4
CDR3: CASSPASGGAETQYF
DNA: TGTGCCAGCAGCCCGGCTAGCGGGGGGGCAGAGACCCAGTACTTC

D: .
J: TRBJ1-1
size: .
V: TRBV5-4
CDR3: CASSLGGGAGTEAFF
DNA: TGTGCCAGCAGCTTGGGCGGGGGGGCTGGAACTGAAGCTTTCTTT

D: TRBD2
J: TRBJ2-7
size: .
V: TRBV27
CDR3: CARTSGVRYEQYF
DNA: TGTGCCAGAACTAGCGGGGTTAGGTACGAGCAGTACTTC

D: .
J: TRBJ1-2
size: .
V: TRBV7-2
CDR3: CASSKDGHGYTF
DNA: TGTGCCAGCAGCAAAGACGGTCACGGCTACACCTTC

D: .
J: TRBJ1-1
size: .
V: TRBV6-5
CDR3: CASSYSGRNTEAFF
DNA: TGTGCCAGCAGTTACTCCGGACGGAACACTGAAGCTTTCTTT

D: .
J: TRBJ1-1
size: .
V: TRBV11-1
CDR3: CASSLPANTEAFF
DNA: TGTGCCAGCAGCTTACCAGCGAACACTGAAGCTTTCTTT

D: .
J: TRBJ1-1
size: once
V: TRBV5-1
CDR3: CASSLGMNTEAFF
DNA: TGCGCCAGCAGCTTGGGGATGAACACTGAAGCTTTCTTT

D: .
J: TRBJ1-4
size: .
V: TRBV18
CDR3: CASSPSRNEKLFF
DNA: TGTGCCAGCTCACCCTCCCGGAATGAAAAACTGTTTTTT

D: .
J: TRBJ2-1
size: .
V: TRBV19
CDR3: CASSLAPVDEQFF
DNA: TGTGCCAGTAGTCTGGCCCCTGTCGATGAGCAGTTCTTC

D: TRBD2
J: TRBJ2-3
size: .
V: TRBV30
CDR3: CAWSSGGASDTQYF
DNA: TGTGCCTGGAGTAGCGGGGGGGCATCAGATACGCAGTATTTT

D: .
J: TRBJ1-1
size: few
V: TRBV5-1
CDR3: CASSVVGTEAFF
DNA: TGCGCCAGCAGCGTCGTGGGGACTGAAGCTTTCTTT

D: .
J: TRBJ2-7
size: .
V: TRBV29-1
CDR3: CSVPSDRGHYEQYF
DNA: TGCAGCGTCCCCTCGGACAGAGGGCACTACGAGCAGTACTTC

D: .
J: TRBJ1-2
size: .
V: TRBV18
CDR3: CASSPFRGLDSYGYTF
DNA: TGTGCCAGCTCACCATTCCGGGGTCTCGACTCCTATGGCTACACCTTC

D: TRBD1
J: TRBJ1-2
size: .
V: TRBV15
CDR3: CATGGTGSRGYTF
DNA: TGTGCCACCGGCGGGACAGGGAGCCGCGGCTACACCTTC

D: TRBD1
J: TRBJ1-6
size: .
V: TRBV28
CDR3: CASSPPTGGKSPLHF
DNA: TGTGCCAGCAGTCCACCTACAGGGGGAAAATCACCCCTCCACTTT

D: .
J: TRBJ2-5
size: .
V: TRBV4-2
CDR3: CASSHLWEPLQETQYF
DNA: TGTGCCAGCAGCCATCTATGGGAACCATTACAAGAGACCCAGTACTTC

D: .
J: TRBJ2-7
size: .
V: TRBV7-8
CDR3: CASSLGTEFYEQYF
DNA: TGTGCCAGCAGCTTAGGGACAGAATTCTACGAGCAGTACTTC

D: TRBD2
J: TRBJ2-2
size: .
V: TRBV9
CDR3: CASSLGLAGVDGELFF
DNA: TGTGCCAGCAGCCTAGGACTAGCGGGGGTGGACGGGGAGCTGTTTTTT

D: TRBD2
J: TRBJ2-3
size: once
V: TRBV19
CDR3: CASTDSLGFSGLAGARTDTQYF
DNA: TGTGCCAGTACCGACTCCCTGGGGTTCTCGGGACTAGCGGGGGCGCGCACAGATACGCAGTATTTT

D: TRBD1
J: TRBJ1-2
size: .
V: TRBV19
CDR3: CASSTLSRRGSYGYTF
DNA: TGTGCCAGTAGTACTCTTAGCCGCAGGGGGTCCTATGGCTACACCTTC

D: TRBD1
J: TRBJ2-7
size: .
V: TRBV19
CDR3: CASSTSDRFAYEQYF
DNA: TGTGCCAGTAGTACCTCGGACAGGTTCGCCTACGAGCAGTACTTC

D: TRBD1
J: TRBJ1-1
size: .
V: TRBV11-2
CDR3: CASSLYGGQGTLNTEAFF
DNA: TGTGCCAGCAGCTTATATGGGGGACAGGGCACCCTGAACACTGAAGCTTTCTTT

D: .
J: TRBJ1-2
size: .
V: TRBV18
CDR3: CASSVSGRSSYGYTF
DNA: TGTGCCAGCTCAGTTTCAGGGAGGTCGTCCTATGGCTACACCTTC

D: .
J: TRBJ1-1
size: .
V: TRBV7-9
CDR3: CASSLGEGTEAFF
DNA: TGTGCCAGCAGCTTGGGGGAGGGCACTGAAGCTTTCTTT

D: .
J: TRBJ2-5
size: .
V: TRBV4-1
CDR3: CASSQSKGGPHIQETQYF
DNA: TGCGCCAGCAGCCAGAGTAAAGGAGGCCCTCATATTCAAGAGACCCAGTACTTC